This entry is about one T cell receptor beta chain. These data are taken from a study of blood T cell repertoires in COVID-19. Whole-study context: Samples taken during acute and convalescent COVID-19 were collected in the United States, Italy and Spain.

CDR3 size: 14 residues. The V end lost 6 bases, the J end lost 2 bases, and 13 bases lay between the germline ends. CDR1 and CDR2 from the germline V gene are ENHRY and SYGVKD. Clones were read by immunoSEQ multiplex PCR, and TCRdb kept only the in-frame ones, dropping some. Among around 150,000 clones listed, 85% were seen once. The clonotype originates from a human donor with acute or convalescent COVID-19. The donor label of this sample is uncertain. Sequenced material: peripheral blood. The rearrangement joins TRBV10-3 to TRBJ1-2; D unresolved. The CDR3 reads CAIRPAGQNYGYTF. The CDR3 nucleotides read TGTGCCATCAGGCCCGCAGGTCAGAACTATGGCTACACCTTC.